This TCR beta chain was obtained from a study of shared clonotypes between healthy human individuals. About the research overall: In total, the donors were two women and a few men aged 18 to 49. There were three CD4 naive, three CD4 memory, two CD8 naive and one CD8 memory plates per donor. Whole-study results and caveats: Against clonotypes common to all four donors, non-shared ones had lower generation probabilities.

CD45RO-negative, CCR7-selected cells formed the naive CD8 fraction, which excluded terminally differentiated effector memory CD45RA+ cells. CDR3 length equals 17 residues. The V end lost 7 bases, the J end lost 1 base, and 22 bases lay between the germline ends. The germline V gene has CDR1 SGDLS and CDR2 YYNGEE. This clone has just one count. Its target is not known. The assay ran at deep level. Libraries were prepared by immunoSEQ multiplex PCR; TCRdb keeps only in-frame clonotypes and omits some of them. The sample has just over 2,000,000 clones, roughly 95% seen once. This TCR came from a young man in good health. This chain connects TRBV9 to TRBJ2-3; D might be TRBD2 (5 bases). The source material was naive CD8+ T cells sorted from blood. The CDR3 DNA sequence: TGTGCCAGCGGGCGGGCGGTAAGCCAGTTGGGCACAGATACGCAGTATTTT. This translates into CASGRAVSQLGTDTQYF.